Here is one TCR beta chain with its context. Sequence at one end of the junction differs from germline and may be a read error. This CDR3 spans 15 amino acids. Looked up from germline, CDR1 is SGHKS and CDR2 is YYEKEE (reference sequence). Using immunoSEQ multiplex PCR, the repertoire was profiled, and TCRdb retains in-frame clones only, with some absent. Of tens of thousands of clones in the sample, over 80% are singletons; the top ten hold roughly 2%. The data were obtained in a study of blood T cell repertoires in COVID-19. The TCR originated in a woman aged 60-70 years with acute or convalescent COVID-19. Sequenced: peripheral blood. The V and J genes are TRBV5-5 and TRBJ1-6; tentative D call: TRBD1 (5 bases). CDR3 sequence: CASSSDSRESPSTRF. CDR3 coding DNA: TGTGCCAGCAGCTCCGACAGCCGAGAAAGCCCGTCCACGAGATTT.